One sample yielded the 4 T cell receptor beta chains listed below, sequenced in a study of shared clonotypes between healthy human individuals. The repertoire was sequenced with immunoSEQ multiplex PCR; TCRdb's copy has only in-frame clones and lacks some. The sample includes about 2.1 million clones, about 93% of them seen just once. Naive CD8 cells lacked CD45RO and underwent positive selection for CCR7, leaving out terminally differentiated effector memory CD45RA+ cells. The sample consisted of naive CD8+ T cells from PBMCs. These receptors all come from a man aged 18-30 years in good health. Some clones in this sample may be carry-over from other donors' samples.

The chain has TRBV7-9 and TRBJ2-7; TRBD1 matches at 9 bases. The CDR3 has 15 residues. V shed 5 bases and J 5 bases; nucleotides not matched to a gene: 10. CDR1 and CDR2 from the germline V gene are SEHNR and FQNEAQ (reference sequence). The CDR3 loop is CASSHPGTGLDEQYF. Written as DNA, the CDR3 is TGTGCCAGCAGCCACCCGGGGACAGGGTTGGACGAGCAGTACTTC.

J is TRBJ2-7 and V is TRBV13, with TRBD2 matching 10 bases. Trimming removed 4 bases from V and 3 bases from J; junction bases left unmatched: 3. CDR3 length equals 14 residues. The germline CDR1 and CDR2 sequences are PRHDT and FYEKMQ (reference sequence). The CDR3 here is CASSYLAGVYEQYF. The CDR3, as DNA: TGTGCCAGCAGCTACCTAGCGGGAGTCTACGAGCAGTACTTC.

The chain links TRBV5-6 to TRBJ2-7, with unresolved D. The CDR3 is 13 residues long. Per germline, CDR1 SGHDT and CDR2 YYEEEE. The ends were cut back, 0 bases at V and 3 bases at J, with 7 bases in the middle. The CDR3 is CASSLDLYYEQYF. The CDR3 DNA reads as TGTGCCAGCAGCTTGGACCTATACTACGAGCAGTACTTC.

V gene TRBV4-1 combines with J gene TRBJ2-7; D unclear. The V end lost 0 bases, the J end lost 2 bases, and 14 bases lay between the germline ends. This CDR3 has 16 residues. Germline V gives CDR1 MGHRA, CDR2 YSYEKL. CDR3 residues: CASSQDVWIKAYEQYF. The CDR3 nucleotides read TGCGCCAGCAGCCAAGATGTATGGATAAAGGCCTACGAGCAGTACTTC.